Below are 27 T cell receptor beta chains sequenced from a single sample in a study of blood T cell repertoires in COVID-19. Measured with immunoSEQ multiplex PCR; TCRdb has only the in-frame clones, and not every one. The top ten clones hold roughly 10% of a sample with 250,000 to 300,000 clones, around 90% of them seen once. Sequences were obtained from peripheral blood. These receptors were taken from a woman between 65 and 79 years old with COVID-19, enrolled during active disease.

The V call is TRBV5-1, the J call TRBJ1-2; 9 nucleotides agree with TRBD1. From germline, CDR1 is SGHRS and CDR2 YFSETQ. The CDR3 length is 14 residues. J was trimmed by 4 bases and V by 4 bases; bases with no gene match: 5. CDR3 residues: CASSGTGILYGYTF. Here the CDR3 DNA reads TGCGCCAGCAGCGGGACAGGGATCCTCTATGGCTACACCTTC. The full variable domain, completed using reference TRBV5-1 and TRBJ1-2, is KAGVTQTPRYLIKTRGQQVTLSCSPISGHRSVSWYQQTPGQGLQFLFEYFSETQRNKGNFPGRFSGRQFSNSRSEMNVSTLELGDSALYLCASSGTGILYGYTFGSGTRLTVV.

The chain uses TRBV27 and TRBJ2-2, with a possible D match to TRBD2 (6 bases). Germline V gene data show CDR1 as MNHEY and CDR2 as SMNVEV (reference sequence). V lost 2 bases to trimming and J lost 3 bases, with 7 bases between them. CDR3 length equals 14 residues. CDR3 sequence (DNA): TGTGCCAGCAGTTTAGCGGGATACACCGGGGAGCTGTTTTTT. Translation: CASSLAGYTGELFF.

The chain employs TRBV25-1 and TRBJ2-1, with 11 bases lining up with TRBD2. Losses at the gene ends were 6 bases for V and 5 bases for J; bases not matched to a gene: 6. The CDR3 runs to 15 residues. Germline V gene lookup returns CDR1 MGHDK and CDR2 SYGVNS. CDR3 in DNA: TGTGCCAGCAGCCAGACTAGCGGGATTAACAATGAGCAGTTCTTC. It translates to CASSQTSGINNEQFF.

The chain joins TRBV6-1 to TRBJ1-3, with D maybe TRBD1 (5 bases). Germline V gene data show CDR1 as MNHNS and CDR2 as SASEGT. The V gene lost 0 bases and the J gene lost 3 bases, with 18 bases spanning the gap. CDR3 length equals 18 residues. CDR3 protein: CASSEAGGSRLGGNTIYF. DNA of the CDR3: TGTGCCAGCAGTGAAGCGGGGGGTAGCAGACTGGGTGGAAACACCATATATTTT.

The chain employs TRBV2 and TRBJ2-1; TRBD2 agrees at 10 bases. This CDR3 is built from 14 residues. Trimming removed 6 bases from V and 3 bases from J; junction bases left unmatched: 2. The V gene's germline CDR1 is SNHLY and CDR2 FYNNEI. CDR3 loop: CASRRTSGYNEQFF. CDR3 bases: TGTGCCAGCAGGCGGACTAGCGGCTACAATGAGCAGTTCTTC.

CDR3 sequence (DNA): TGTGCCAGTAGTATGTTTCTCCTTAGCGGGAGGACTAGCACAGATACGCAGTATTTT. Translation gives CASSMFLLSGRTSTDTQYF. The chain combines TRBV19 with TRBJ2-3; 10 bases are shared with TRBD2. V lost 3 bases, J lost 0 bases, and 12 bases stayed unmatched. CDR3 length: 19 residues. Looked up from germline, CDR1 is LNHDA and CDR2 is SQIVND (reference sequence).

This clone was detected a few times. The rearrangement uses TRBV27 and TRBJ2-3; TRBD1 agrees at 7 bases. Unmatched junction bases numbered 6, after V lost 7 bases and J lost 2 bases. CDR1 and CDR2 from the germline V gene are MNHEY and SMNVEV (reference sequence). The CDR3 consists of 14 residues. Here the CDR3 reads CASTLDRTTDTQYF. CDR3 DNA sequence: TGTGCCAGCACCCTGGACAGGACCACAGATACGCAGTATTTT.

This clone was observed once. This sequence joins TRBV14 and TRBJ2-1, with D maybe TRBD1 (6 bases). The CDR3 is 15 amino acids. V lost 2 bases, J lost 8 bases, and 16 bases lay in between. CDR1 is SGHDN and CDR2 is FVKESK in the germline V gene. The CDR3 DNA reads TGTGCCAGCAGCCAAAGAACAGGGTCGGCAGATGAGCAGTTCTTC. It specifies CASSQRTGSADEQFF. Together with reference TRBV14 and TRBJ2-1, the CDR3 gives the full variable domain: EAGVTQFPSHSVIEKGQTVTLRCDPISGHDNLYWYRRVMGKEIKFLLHFVKESKQDESGMPNNRFLAERTGGTYSTLKVQPAELEDSGVYFCASSQRTGSADEQFFGPGTRLTVL.

The genes are TRBV5-1 and TRBJ2-1; 11 positions match TRBD2. From germline, CDR1 is SGHRS and CDR2 YFSETQ. Unmatched junction bases numbered 12, after V lost 4 bases and J lost 3 bases. CDR3 length equals 18 residues. The DNA of the CDR3 is TGCGCCAGCAGCCTTACCAAGTCCGGGACTAGCGGCTACAATGAGCAGTTCTTC. The encoded protein is CASSLTKSGTSGYNEQFF.

This clone was counted a single time. The J gene is TRBJ2-3, the V gene TRBV6-5; TRBD1 matches 7 bases. V was pared by 8 bases and J by 4 bases, with 9 bases of the junction left unmatched. Germline loops: CDR1 MNHEY, CDR2 SVGAGI. The CDR3 is 14 residues long. CDR3 protein: CASDGRTGADTQYF. CDR3 sequence (DNA): TGTGCCAGCGATGGCAGGACAGGTGCAGATACGCAGTATTTT.

The chain links TRBV19 to TRBJ1-2, with 7 bases matching TRBD1. Trimming at V came to 5 bases and at J to 5 bases, leaving 8 bases not matched to a gene. Looked up from germline, CDR1 is LNHDA and CDR2 is SQIVND (reference sequence). The CDR3 has 14 residues. CDR3 loop: CASSVPGTEYGYTF. CDR3 sequence (DNA): TGTGCCAGTAGTGTCCCCGGGACAGAGTATGGCTACACCTTC.

The V gene is TRBV5-1, the J gene TRBJ1-1; TRBD1 matches 8 bases. Germline V lookup: CDR1 SGHRS, CDR2 YFSETQ. The CDR3 is 15 amino acids. V shed 4 bases and J 5 bases; nucleotides not matched to a gene: 10. This CDR3 is CASSPGDRGETEAFF. CDR3 DNA sequence: TGCGCCAGCAGCCCGGGAGACAGGGGAGAAACTGAAGCTTTCTTT.

This clone was seen once. The rearrangement joins TRBV28 to TRBJ2-1, with a tentative D call TRBD1 (5 bases). There are 14 residues in the CDR3. The germline V and J ends were trimmed by 4 bases and 6 bases, with 13 bases remaining between them. The germline CDR1 and CDR2 sequences are MDHEN and SYDVKM. CDR3 protein: CASSWASGANEQFF. The CDR3 nucleotides read TGTGCCAGCAGTTGGGCGAGTGGGGCCAATGAGCAGTTCTTC.

The rearrangement uses TRBV7-3 and TRBJ2-7, with 9 bases identical to TRBD1. V trimming: 1 base; J trimming: 3 bases; junction bases outside the gene matches: 4. The germline V gene has CDR1 SGHTA and CDR2 FQGTGA. CDR3 length equals 15 residues. The CDR3 reads CASSLMGQGIYEQYF. In DNA, the CDR3 is TGTGCCAGCAGCTTAATGGGACAGGGTATCTACGAGCAGTACTTC. Using reference TRBV7-3 and TRBJ2-7 for the parts outside the CDR3, the full variable domain is GAGVSQTPSNKVTEKGKYVELRCDPISGHTALYWYRQSLGQGPEFLIYFQGTGAADDSGLPNDRFFAVRPEGSVSTLKIQRTERGDSAVYLCASSLMGQGIYEQYFGPGTRLTVT.

The chain recombines TRBV4-1 with TRBJ2-7; 12 bases fit TRBD1. Germline V lookup: CDR1 MGHRA, CDR2 YSYEKL. The CDR3 covers 17 residues. J gave up 4 bases and V 4 bases, and 11 bases lay outside the gene matches. Written as DNA, the CDR3 is TGCGCCAGCAGCCGAGTGGGGACAGGGGGCGAGTCATACGAGCAGTACTTC. It yields the protein CASSRVGTGGESYEQYF.

This clone was seen once. This chain uses TRBV28 with TRBJ1-1, with D maybe TRBD1 (6 bases). The CDR3 totals 14 residues. The germline CDR1 and CDR2 sequences are MDHEN and SYDVKM. V dropped 4 bases and J dropped 0 bases, with 9 bases sitting between them. CDR3 residues: CASSYRALNTEAFF. CDR3 DNA: TGTGCCAGCAGTTACAGGGCCCTGAACACTGAAGCTTTCTTT. Combining the CDR3 with reference TRBV28 and TRBJ1-1 gives the whole variable domain DVKVTQSSRYLVKRTGEKVFLECVQDMDHENMFWYRQDPGLGLRLIYFSYDVKMKEKGDIPEGYSVSREKKERFSLILESASTNQTSMYLCASSYRALNTEAFFGQGTRLTVV.

This chain connects TRBV28 to TRBJ1-6; D is unclear. The germline V and J ends were trimmed by 6 bases and 9 bases, with 15 bases remaining between them. This CDR3 has 14 amino acids. CDR1 and CDR2 (germline): MDHEN, SYDVKM. This CDR3 is CASRDRLVGSPLHF. The DNA for the CDR3 is TGTGCCAGCAGAGATAGACTCGTGGGTTCACCCCTCCACTTT. The full variable domain, in which reference TRBV28 and TRBJ1-6 provide the parts outside the CDR3, is DVKVTQSSRYLVKRTGEKVFLECVQDMDHENMFWYRQDPGLGLRLIYFSYDVKMKEKGDIPEGYSVSREKKERFSLILESASTNQTSMYLCASRDRLVGSPLHFGNGTRLTVT.

CDR3 coding DNA: TGCAGTGCTAGTTTCAGGGAAGTCCAAGAGACCCAGTACTTC. Translation gives CSASFREVQETQYF. The chain carries TRBV20-1 and TRBJ2-5; tentative D call: TRBD1 (5 bases). V was trimmed by 3 bases and J by 1 base, leaving 12 bases between them. CDR3 length: 14 amino acids. Germline assignment: CDR1 DFQATT and CDR2 SNEGSKA (reference sequence).

The CDR3 nucleotides are TGTGCCAGTAGTGTAACTAGCGCCGGCACCGGGGAGCTGTTTTTT. This gives the protein CASSVTSAGTGELFF. This rearrangement joins TRBV19 to TRBJ2-2; 7 nucleotides align to TRBD2. This CDR3 is 15 amino acids long. The V gene's germline CDR1 is LNHDA and CDR2 SQIVND (reference sequence). Trimming cost V 5 bases and J 4 bases; bases outside gene matches: 7.

The chain joins TRBV11-1 to TRBJ1-2, with a weak D call TRBD1 (5 bases). CDR1 and CDR2 (germline): SGHAT, FQDESV (reference sequence). This CDR3 is built from 13 residues. Deletions cut 5 bases from V and 3 bases from J, with 10 bases between. The CDR3 nucleotides are TGTGCCAGCAGCCCTGACAGAGACTATGGCTACACCTTC. This translates into CASSPDRDYGYTF.

The chain links TRBV4-1 to TRBJ2-6; weak D call: TRBD2 (6 bases). This CDR3 spans 16 amino acids. Looked up from germline, CDR1 is MGHRA and CDR2 is YSYEKL. Deletions cut 4 bases from V and 2 bases from J, with 12 bases between. CDR3 amino acids: CASSLEEGAGANVLTF. The DNA for the CDR3 is TGCGCCAGCAGCCTAGAGGAGGGAGCTGGGGCCAACGTCCTGACTTTC.

With regard to this clone: The same CDR3 arises from other DNA sequences in this sample as well. V is TRBV3-1 (or the pseudogene TRBV3-2) and J is TRBJ1-1, with a tentative D call TRBD1 (5 bases). This CDR3 region has 13 residues. V was clipped by 1 base and J by 5 bases, with 8 bases between them. CDR1 and CDR2 from the germline V gene are LGHDT and YNNKEL (reference sequence). DNA of the CDR3: TGTGCCAGCAGCCAAGGGGGGGGGACTGAAGCTTTCTTT. As protein: CASSQGGGTEAFF.

This chain uses TRBV7-2 with TRBJ1-2; TRBD1 matches at 9 bases. V gave up 3 bases and J gave up 4 bases; unmatched junction bases: 6. CDR1 and CDR2 (germline): SGHTA, FQGNSA. There are 15 residues in the CDR3. DNA of the CDR3: TGTGCCAGCAGCTTGGAACAGGGGGCGGCCTATGGCTACACCTTC. Translation gives CASSLEQGAAYGYTF.

The rearrangement joins TRBV7-2 to TRBJ2-1; 8 nucleotides line up with TRBD1. Germline V gene lookup returns CDR1 SGHTA and CDR2 FQGNSA. V gave up 5 bases and J gave up 14 bases; unmatched junction bases: 11. The CDR3 spans 13 residues. CDR3 residues: CASSPQDRGSEFF. The CDR3 region has the DNA TGTGCCAGCAGCCCCCAAGACAGGGGTTCAGAGTTCTTC.

The chain has TRBV5-8 and TRBJ2-1; 13 bases are a match to TRBD2. The CDR3 is 16 residues long. With V trimmed by 3 bases and J by 3 bases, 3 bases remained unmatched. Germline lookup yields CDR1 SGHTS and CDR2 YDEGEE. As DNA, the CDR3 is TGTGCCAGCAGCTCACTAGCGGGAGGGTTCTACAATGAGCAGTTCTTC. Translating it yields CASSSLAGGFYNEQFF. The full variable domain, in which reference TRBV5-8 and TRBJ2-1 provide the parts outside the CDR3, is EAGVTQSPTHLIKTRGQQATLRCSPISGHTSVYWYQQALGLGLQFLLWYDEGEERNRGNFPPRFSGRQFPNYSSELNVNALELEDSALYLCASSSLAGGFYNEQFFGPGTRLTVL.

On this clone itself: This sample also contains other DNA sequences that code for the same CDR3. This chain joins TRBV18 and TRBJ1-2; TRBD1 matches at 8 bases. CDR1 and CDR2 (germline): KGHSH, LQKENI. V trimming: 2 bases; J trimming: 5 bases; junction bases outside the gene matches: 4. This CDR3 has 14 amino acids. CDR3 nucleotides: TGTGCCAGCTCACCAGACAGGGGAGGATATGGCTACACCTTC. It translates to CASSPDRGGYGYTF. The full variable domain, its missing parts supplied by reference TRBV18 and TRBJ1-2, is NAGVMQNPRHLVRRRGQEARLRCSPMKGHSHVYWYRQLPEEGLKFMVYLQKENIIDESGMPKERFSAEFPKEGPSILRIQQVVRGDSAAYFCASSPDRGGYGYTFGSGTRLTVV.

The gene calls are TRBV20-1 and TRBJ1-2; D call uncertain. CDR1 is DFQATT, CDR2 SNEGSKA, per germline (reference sequence). The V gene lost 8 bases and the J gene lost 1 base, with 8 bases spanning the gap. The CDR3 is 11 residues long. CDR3 loop: CSSPGNYGYTF. The CDR3 DNA is TGCAGTTCCCCCGGTAACTATGGCTACACCTTC.